This T cell receptor (beta chain) was recorded in a study of CD8 T cells in Susac syndrome. The germline V gene has CDR1 LNHDA and CDR2 SQIVND (reference sequence). The CDR3 sequence is 11 residues long. Trimming cost V 8 bases and J 4 bases, with 8 bases left between them. RNA was extracted with the RNeasy kit, and a quantity of about 0.45 to 1 ug was reverse transcribed using random hexamers. TCR beta CDR3 was amplified by immunoSEQ covering 54 Vbeta and 13 Jbeta. TCRdb fed the immunoSEQ multiplex PCR reads into MiXCR, producing one record per CDR3 protein. This repertoire shows about 200,000 distinct CDR3 sequences, about 95% found once; its top ten account for 0.093%.

The chain links TRBV19 to TRBJ2-5; the D is unclear. Sequencing was performed on CD4+ T cells from PBMCs. This clonotype was sampled from a human donor with multiple sclerosis. CDR3 sequence (DNA): TGTGCCAGTTCGACTCGAGAGACCCAGTACTTC. This encodes CASSTRETQYF.